One and the same sample provided the 2 T cell receptor beta chains below, sequenced in a study of T cell repertoires in cytomegalovirus infection. In TCRdb, the reads were re-called with MiXCR into one record per CDR3 protein. The sample gives roughly 860,000 distinct CDR3 sequences, around a third of which show up once; approximately 13% is in the top ten. Their antigen targets remain unknown. The sample here was cultured CD8+ T cells from PBMCs, taken from culture after CMV antigen stimulation. These TCRs come from a human donor in good health (CMV status not recorded). Some clones in this sample may be carry-over from other donors' samples.

The chain has TRBV10-3 and TRBJ1-4, with D possibly being TRBD1 (5 bases). CDR1 and CDR2 (germline): ENHRY, SYGVKD. V shed 8 bases and J shed 5 bases, with 9 bases lying between them. This CDR3 spans 12 amino acids. DNA for the CDR3: TGTGCCATCCGGGACCTAAATGAAAAACTGTTTTTT. Amino acid sequence: CAIRDLNEKLFF.

There are many counts of this clonotype. The chain couples TRBV7-9 to TRBJ2-5; either TRBD1 or TRBD2 may supply D (7 bases each). CDR1 is SEHNR, CDR2 FQNEAQ, per germline (reference sequence). The CDR3 contains 14 residues. V lost 3 bases to trimming and J lost 4 bases, with 12 bases between them. CDR3 coding DNA: TGTGCCAGCAGCTTCACAGGGGAGGGAGAGACCCAGTACTTC. Translation gives CASSFTGEGETQYF. The full variable domain, rest sourced from reference TRBV7-9 and TRBJ2-5, is DTGVSQNPRHKITKRGQNVTFRCDPISEHNRLYWYRQTLGQGPEFLTYFQNEAQLEKSRLLSDRFSAERPKGSFSTLEIQRTEQGDSAMYLCASSFTGEGETQYFGPGTRLLVL.